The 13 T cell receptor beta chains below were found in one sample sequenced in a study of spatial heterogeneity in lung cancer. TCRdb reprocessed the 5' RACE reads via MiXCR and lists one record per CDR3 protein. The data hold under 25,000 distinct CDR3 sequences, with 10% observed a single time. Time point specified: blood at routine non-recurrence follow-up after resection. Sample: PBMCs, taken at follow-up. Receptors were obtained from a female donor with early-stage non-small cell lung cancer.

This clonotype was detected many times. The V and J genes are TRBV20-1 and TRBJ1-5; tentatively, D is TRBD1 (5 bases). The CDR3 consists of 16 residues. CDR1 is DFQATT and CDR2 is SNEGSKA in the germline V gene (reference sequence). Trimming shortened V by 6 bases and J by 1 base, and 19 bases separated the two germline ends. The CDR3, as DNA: TGCAGTGCCGAAAAAACGCAGGGTGGGAGCAATCAGCCCCAGCATTTT. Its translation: CSAEKTQGGSNQPQHF.

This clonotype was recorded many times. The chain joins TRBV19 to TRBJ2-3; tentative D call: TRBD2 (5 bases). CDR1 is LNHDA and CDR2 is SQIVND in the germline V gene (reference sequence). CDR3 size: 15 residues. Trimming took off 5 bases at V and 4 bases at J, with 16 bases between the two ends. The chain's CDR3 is CASSSLASFPDTQYF. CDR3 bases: TGTGCCAGTAGTTCCCTAGCTTCGTTCCCAGATACGCAGTATTTT.

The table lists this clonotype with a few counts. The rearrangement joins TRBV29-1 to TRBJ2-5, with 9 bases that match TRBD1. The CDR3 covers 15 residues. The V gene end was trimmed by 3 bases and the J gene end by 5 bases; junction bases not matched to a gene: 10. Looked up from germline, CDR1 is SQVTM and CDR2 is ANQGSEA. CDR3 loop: CSVDAGQGRGETQYF. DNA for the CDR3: TGCAGCGTTGATGCTGGACAGGGGCGAGGGGAGACCCAGTACTTC.

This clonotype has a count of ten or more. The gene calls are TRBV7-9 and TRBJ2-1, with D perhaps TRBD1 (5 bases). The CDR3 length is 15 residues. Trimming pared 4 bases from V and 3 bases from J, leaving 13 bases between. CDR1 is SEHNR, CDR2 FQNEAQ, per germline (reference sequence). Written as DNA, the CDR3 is TGTGCCAGCAGCTCCAGTCAGGGTCGCTACAATGAGCAGTTCTTC. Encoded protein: CASSSSQGRYNEQFF.

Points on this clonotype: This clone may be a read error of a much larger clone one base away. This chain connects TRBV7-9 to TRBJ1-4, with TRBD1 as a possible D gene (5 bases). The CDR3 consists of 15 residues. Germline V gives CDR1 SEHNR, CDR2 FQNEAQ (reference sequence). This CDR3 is CASSSPGDLNEKQFF. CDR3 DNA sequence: TGTGCCAGCAGCTCTCCGGGGGACTTGAATGAAAAACAGTTTTTT.

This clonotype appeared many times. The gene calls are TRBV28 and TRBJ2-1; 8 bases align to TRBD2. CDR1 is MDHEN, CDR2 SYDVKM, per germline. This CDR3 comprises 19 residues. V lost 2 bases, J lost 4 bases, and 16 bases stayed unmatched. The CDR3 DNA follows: TGTGCCAGCAGTTTAGGGCCAGGGAACGTAGCGGGATCGTACAATGAGCAGTTCTTC. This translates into CASSLGPGNVAGSYNEQFF.

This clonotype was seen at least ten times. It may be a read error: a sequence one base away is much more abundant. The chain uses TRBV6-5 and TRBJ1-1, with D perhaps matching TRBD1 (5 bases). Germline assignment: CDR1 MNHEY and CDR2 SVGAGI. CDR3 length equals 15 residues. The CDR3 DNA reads TGTGCCAGCAGTTACTCGGTGCTGTTGGACACTGAAGTTTTCTTT. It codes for CASSYSVLLDTEVFF.

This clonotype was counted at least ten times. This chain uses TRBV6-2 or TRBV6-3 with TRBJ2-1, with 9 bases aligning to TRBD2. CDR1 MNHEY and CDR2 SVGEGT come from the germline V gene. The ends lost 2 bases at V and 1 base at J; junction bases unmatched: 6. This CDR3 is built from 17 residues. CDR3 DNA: TGTGCCAGCAGTTACGGAATCACTAGCGGGTCCTACAATGAGCAGTTCTTC. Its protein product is CASSYGITSGSYNEQFF.

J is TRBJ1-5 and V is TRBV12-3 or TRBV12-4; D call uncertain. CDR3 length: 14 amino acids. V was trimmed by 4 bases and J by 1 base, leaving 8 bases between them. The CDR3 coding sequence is TGTGCCAGCAGTTGGACTGGGAGCAATCAGCCCCAGCATTTT. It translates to CASSWTGSNQPQHF.

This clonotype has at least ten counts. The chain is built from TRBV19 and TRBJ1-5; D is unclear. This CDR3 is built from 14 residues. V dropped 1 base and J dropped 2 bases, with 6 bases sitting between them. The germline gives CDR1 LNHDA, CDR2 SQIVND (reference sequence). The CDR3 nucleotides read TGTGCCAGTAGTATAGTGGCAGGCAATCAGCCCCAGCATTTT. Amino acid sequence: CASSIVAGNQPQHF.

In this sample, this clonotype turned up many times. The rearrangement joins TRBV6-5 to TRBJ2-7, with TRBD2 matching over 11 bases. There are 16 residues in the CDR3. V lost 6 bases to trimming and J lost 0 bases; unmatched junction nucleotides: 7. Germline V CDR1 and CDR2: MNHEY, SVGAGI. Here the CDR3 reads CASSLAGGSSSYEQYF. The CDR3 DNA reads TGTGCCAGCAGCCTAGCGGGGGGTTCGAGCTCCTACGAGCAGTACTTC.

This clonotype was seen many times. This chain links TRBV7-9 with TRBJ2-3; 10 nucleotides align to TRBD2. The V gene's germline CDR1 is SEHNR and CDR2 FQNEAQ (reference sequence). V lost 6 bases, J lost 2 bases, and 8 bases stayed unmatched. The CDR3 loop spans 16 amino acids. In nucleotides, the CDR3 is TGTGCCAGCAGAACCACACTAGCGGGGACCACAGATACGCAGTATTTT. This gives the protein CASRTTLAGTTDTQYF.

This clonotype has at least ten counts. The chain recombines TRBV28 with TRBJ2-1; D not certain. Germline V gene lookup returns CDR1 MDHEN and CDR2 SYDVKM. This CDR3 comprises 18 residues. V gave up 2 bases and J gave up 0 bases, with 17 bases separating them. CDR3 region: CASSLPRTILGSYNEQFF. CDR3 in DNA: TGTGCCAGCAGTTTACCCCGGACCATACTGGGCTCCTACAATGAGCAGTTCTTC.